This entry lists 24 T cell receptor beta chains sequenced from one sample in a study of shared clonotypes between healthy human individuals. Generated by immunoSEQ multiplex PCR, the TCRdb table keeps only in-frame clones and is missing some. The table shows hundreds of thousands of clones, with under 95% occurring only once. Naive CD8 cells comprised CD45RO-negative, CCR7-positively selected cells, excluding terminally differentiated effector memory CD45RA+ cells. The sequencing input was naive CD8+ T cells sorted from blood. The origin of the receptors is a man aged 30 to 39 in good health.

V gene TRBV19 combines with J gene TRBJ2-2, with TRBD1 matching 7 bases. V lost 7 bases and J lost 6; bases outside the gene matches: 11. CDR3 length: 15 amino acids. CDR1 and CDR2 from the germline V gene are LNHDA and SQIVND (reference sequence). CDR3 protein: CASNSIGQVPGELFF. In nucleotides, the CDR3 is TGTGCCAGTAATTCAATAGGACAGGTCCCCGGGGAGCTGTTTTTT.

The V and J genes are TRBV7-6 and TRBJ2-3; TRBD2 aligns across 8 bases. CDR3 size: 14 residues. Germline CDR1 reads SGHVS; CDR2 reads FNYEAQ. V gave up 4 bases and J gave up 3 bases; unmatched junction bases: 3. The CDR3 bases are TGTGCCAGCAGCTGGGCGGGAGGAACAGATACGCAGTATTTT. Residues: CASSWAGGTDTQYF.

The chain links TRBV7-9 to TRBJ1-4, with D possibly matching TRBD1 (5 bases). The germline V gene has CDR1 SEHNR and CDR2 FQNEAQ (reference sequence). Trimming left V 2 bases short and J 4 bases short, with 11 bases between. This CDR3 contains 15 residues. The CDR3 spells CASSLYRDGNEKLFF. Here the CDR3 DNA reads TGTGCCAGCAGCTTATACCGGGACGGTAATGAAAAACTGTTTTTT.

The gene calls are TRBV11-2 and TRBJ2-7; 7 bases are shared with TRBD1. The germline gives CDR1 SGHAT, CDR2 FQNNGV. With V trimmed by 8 bases and J by 3 bases, 7 bases remained unmatched. The CDR3 loop spans 13 amino acids. CDR3 loop: CASRSDRDYEQYF. For the CDR3, the DNA is TGTGCCAGCCGCTCAGACAGGGACTACGAGCAGTACTTC.

CDR3 in amino acids: CASSLGLGAGVQQETQYF. CDR3 DNA: TGTGCCAGCAGTTTGGGGTTGGGGGCGGGGGTACAGCAAGAGACCCAGTACTTC. This chain joins TRBV27 and TRBJ2-5; a possible D gene is TRBD2 (7 bases). V was trimmed by 3 bases and J by 2 bases, leaving 22 bases between them. Germline-derived CDR1 and CDR2 are MNHEY and SMNVEV (reference sequence). This CDR3 region has 18 residues.

The chain recombines TRBV5-1 with TRBJ2-1; TRBD2 agrees at 11 bases. This CDR3 region has 16 residues. Germline V gives CDR1 SGHRS, CDR2 YFSETQ. The V segment lost 2 bases and the J segment 1 base; nucleotides outside the gene matches: 2. The CDR3 bases are TGCGCCAGCAGCTTTACTAGCGGGAGTTCCTACAATGAGCAGTTCTTC. This gives the protein CASSFTSGSSYNEQFF.

The genes are TRBV6-6 and TRBJ2-1; D is ambiguous. The CDR3 is 11 amino acids. Germline CDR1 MNHNY, CDR2 SVGAGI (reference sequence). V lost 2 bases and J lost 5, with 1 base in between. Written as DNA, the CDR3 is TGTGCCAGCAGTTACGACAATGAGCAGTTCTTC. Its translation is CASSYDNEQFF.

The chain links TRBV7-9 to TRBJ1-4; D unresolved. V was pared by 8 bases and J by 8 bases, with 9 bases between. The CDR3 covers 11 residues. Germline V CDR1 and CDR2: SEHNR, FQNEAQ (reference sequence). The CDR3, as DNA: TGTGCCAGCCCACGCGTGGAAAAACTGTTTTTT. This translates into CASPRVEKLFF.

The V and J genes are TRBV2 and TRBJ2-3; possibly TRBD2 for D (5 bases). Trimming took off 1 base at V and 1 base at J, with 9 bases between the two ends. Germline V gene lookup returns CDR1 SNHLY and CDR2 FYNNEI. The CDR3 totals 15 residues. The CDR3 DNA is TGTGCCAGCAGTGAAGAGGGTAGCGGCACAGATACGCAGTATTTT. Translating gives CASSEEGSGTDTQYF.

The J gene is TRBJ2-1, the V gene TRBV9; weak D call: TRBD1 (5 bases). Germline CDR1 and CDR2: SGDLS and YYNGEE. The CDR3 totals 13 residues. Deletions cut 4 bases from V and 3 bases from J, with 8 bases between. The CDR3 loop is CASSKGDYNEQFF. CDR3 in DNA: TGTGCCAGCAGCAAAGGGGACTACAATGAGCAGTTCTTC.

V and J are TRBV7-8 and TRBJ2-2; 7 nucleotides align to TRBD1. V shed 4 bases, J shed 4 bases, and the junction held 9 bases outside the gene matches. The CDR3 totals 16 residues. Germline CDR1 is SGHVS and CDR2 is FQNEAQ. The CDR3 loop is CASSSQFGTATGELFF. DNA of the CDR3: TGTGCCAGCAGCTCTCAATTCGGGACAGCCACCGGGGAGCTGTTTTTT.

The chain combines TRBV7-6 with TRBJ2-5; tentatively, D is TRBD1 (5 bases). Germline CDR1 reads SGHVS; CDR2 reads FNYEAQ. Trimming took 1 base from V and 2 from J, leaving 8 bases between them. CDR3 length: 14 residues. CDR3 region: CASSLGSGQETQYF. For the CDR3, the DNA is TGTGCCAGCAGCTTAGGATCAGGGCAAGAGACCCAGTACTTC.

The rearrangement uses TRBV29-1 and TRBJ1-4; 7 bases are a match to TRBD1. From germline, CDR1 is SQVTM and CDR2 ANQGSEA. V dropped 4 bases and J dropped 6; count of bases not matched to a gene: 8. The CDR3 is made up of 14 amino acids. CDR3 sequence: CSVVQGGEDEKLFF. Here the CDR3 DNA reads TGCAGCGTTGTCCAGGGGGGAGAGGATGAAAAACTGTTTTTT. Full variable domain (missing parts from reference TRBV29-1 and TRBJ1-4): SAVISQKPSRDICQRGTSLTIQCQVDSQVTMMFWYRQQPGQSLTLIATANQGSEATYESGFVIDKFPISRPNLTFSTLTVSNMSPEDSSIYLCSVVQGGEDEKLFFGSGTQLSVL.

The rearrangement uses TRBV5-4 and TRBJ2-4; a weak D match, TRBD2 (7 bases). V lost 0 bases and J lost 4, with 11 bases in between. The CDR3 totals 15 residues. Germline V lookup: CDR1 SGHNT, CDR2 YYREEE (reference sequence). The CDR3 DNA reads TGTGCCAGCAGCTTGGAGGGGGAGGGTAAAAACATTCAGTACTTC. Translation: CASSLEGEGKNIQYF.

The chain joins TRBV7-9 to TRBJ2-7; possible D gene TRBD1, 6 bases. CDR1 is SEHNR, CDR2 FQNEAQ, per germline (reference sequence). V gave up 7 bases and J gave up 2 bases, with 12 bases separating them. The CDR3 totals 13 residues. The CDR3 sequence is CASKGQGPYEQYF. Written as DNA, the CDR3 is TGTGCCAGCAAAGGGCAGGGGCCCTACGAGCAGTACTTC.

In this sample, this clone turned up once. CDR3 bases: TGTGCCAGCGGGAGCTCCTACAATGAGCAGTTCTTC. Translated: CASGSSYNEQFF. The genes are TRBV5-4 and TRBJ2-1; D is perhaps TRBD2 (5 bases). This CDR3 is built from 12 residues. V lost 7 bases, J lost 0 bases, and 5 bases lay in between. CDR1 SGHNT and CDR2 YYREEE come from the germline V gene (reference sequence).

The genes are TRBV6-4 and TRBJ2-1; D unclear. The CDR3 runs 14 residues. Trimming cost V 2 bases and J 5 bases, with 10 bases left between them. CDR1 is MRHNA, CDR2 SNTAGT, per germline. The CDR3 here is CASSDGREHNEQFF. CDR3 nucleotides: TGTGCCAGCAGTGACGGCCGAGAACACAATGAGCAGTTCTTC.

The chain couples TRBV6-1 to TRBJ2-7; 7 positions agree with TRBD1. Germline V gene lookup returns CDR1 MNHNS and CDR2 SASEGT. The V gene end was trimmed by 6 bases and the J gene end by 6 bases; junction bases not matched to a gene: 17. The CDR3 extends over 16 amino acids. CDR3 coding DNA: TGTGCCAGCAGGGAAATACGGACAGGATTCTTCGGCGAGCAGTACTTC. It yields the protein CASREIRTGFFGEQYF.

The chain is built from TRBV16 and TRBJ1-1, with a possible D match to TRBD1 (5 bases). The germline gives CDR1 KGHSY, CDR2 FQNENV. The CDR3 runs to 17 residues. V lost 3 bases to trimming and J lost 3 bases, with 20 bases between them. The chain's CDR3 is CASSQAAGGERDTEAFF. In DNA, the CDR3 is TGTGCCAGCAGCCAGGCTGCCGGGGGGGAGAGGGACACTGAAGCTTTCTTT.

The chain has TRBV7-2 and TRBJ2-2; D not resolved. The ends were cut back, 5 bases at V and 5 bases at J, with 12 bases in the middle. The CDR3 covers 14 residues. Germline CDR1 reads SGHTA; CDR2 reads FQGNSA. The CDR3 DNA follows: TGTGCCAGCAGCCCAGAGGCCAGGACCGGGGAGCTGTTTTTT. Encoded protein: CASSPEARTGELFF.

The chain couples TRBV5-4 to TRBJ2-7; tentative D call: TRBD2 (6 bases). Between the trimmed V and J ends, which lost 2 bases and 5 bases, there was a span of 14 bases. The CDR3 runs to 14 residues. Germline V gives CDR1 SGHNT, CDR2 YYREEE (reference sequence). The CDR3 sequence: CASSFVEGGHEQYF. Here the CDR3 DNA reads TGTGCCAGCAGCTTCGTGGAGGGTGGCCACGAGCAGTACTTC. The full variable domain, completed using reference TRBV5-4 and TRBJ2-7, is ETGVTQSPTHLIKTRGQQVTLRCSSQSGHNTVSWYQQALGQGPQFIFQYYREEENGRGNFPPRFSGLQFPNYSSELNVNALELDDSALYLCASSFVEGGHEQYFGPGTRLTVT.

This chain connects TRBV9 to TRBJ1-5; D gene uncertain. There are 13 residues in the CDR3. Germline lookup yields CDR1 SGDLS and CDR2 YYNGEE. V lost 4 bases and J lost 1, with 6 bases in between. CDR3 DNA: TGTGCCAGCAGCCCCCGCAGCAATCAGCCCCAGCATTTT. Its translation: CASSPRSNQPQHF.

The chain carries TRBV19 and TRBJ1-5; no reliable D call. The V gene's germline CDR1 is LNHDA and CDR2 SQIVND (reference sequence). Trimming took 5 bases from V and 3 from J, leaving 5 bases between them. The CDR3 spans 12 residues. The CDR3 region is CASSDYNQPQHF. The DNA for the CDR3 is TGTGCCAGTAGTGACTACAATCAGCCCCAGCATTTT.

This clone occurred once. This sequence joins TRBV11-2 and TRBJ2-7, with D uncertain. Per the germline V gene, CDR1 is SGHAT and CDR2 is FQNNGV. V was cut by 5 bases and J by 0 bases, with 8 bases left in between. The CDR3 contains 13 residues. CDR3 nucleotides: TGTGCCAGCAGCCCAGAAGCCTCCTACGAGCAGTACTTC. Translation: CASSPEASYEQYF.